A single sample gave rise to the 10 T cell receptor beta chains below, sequenced in a study of OX40 agonist ivuxolimab in advanced cancers. TCRdb keeps only in-frame clones here, not all; method: immunoSEQ multiplex PCR. The table lists roughly 70,000 clones, 85% to 90% of them singletons. Sequenced material: CD4+ or CD8+ T cells sorted from blood, taken in a trial of the OX40 agonist ivuxolimab. The receptors stem from an adult with an advanced solid tumor such as melanoma, head and neck, liver or kidney cancer.

This clone was seen a few times. This chain uses TRBV27 with TRBJ1-4; the match to TRBD1 covers 7 bases. With 4 bases clipped from V and 0 bases from J, the junction kept 5 bases outside the gene matches. The CDR3 length is 16 residues. Germline V gene data show CDR1 as MNHEY and CDR2 as SMNVEV (reference sequence). For the CDR3, the DNA is TGTGCCAGCAGTTCGACAGGGAGGACAACTAATGAAAAACTGTTTTTT. Translation gives CASSSTGRTTNEKLFF.

The CDR3 DNA follows: TGCGCCAGCGGGACCCCGGGCTACGAGCAGTACTTC. Protein: CASGTPGYEQYF. The V and J genes are TRBV10-2 and TRBJ2-7, with D possibly being TRBD1 or TRBD2 (5 bases each). CDR1 and CDR2 (germline): WSHSY, SAAADI. The CDR3 spans 12 residues. V lost 8 bases and J lost 3, with 11 bases in between.

The J gene is TRBJ1-2, the V gene TRBV5-1, with no clear D. Germline CDR1 SGHRS, CDR2 YFSETQ. There are 12 residues in the CDR3. Trimming cost V 7 bases and J 4 bases, with 11 bases left between them. The CDR3 DNA sequence: TGCGCCAGCGGATCACGAGGCTATGGCTACACCTTC. Amino acid sequence: CASGSRGYGYTF.

V is TRBV30 and J is TRBJ1-1; no reliable D call. V dropped 3 bases and J dropped 1 base, with 15 bases sitting between them. The CDR3 is made up of 15 amino acids. CDR1 and CDR2 from the germline V gene are GTSNPN and SVGIG (reference sequence). CDR3 sequence reads: CAWRSRGVGNTEAFF. CDR3 coding DNA: TGTGCCTGGAGGAGCCGCGGGGTAGGGAACACTGAAGCTTTCTTT.

The rearrangement links TRBV6-4 to TRBJ1-1; D gene uncertain. V was pared by 6 bases and J by 7 bases, with 12 bases between. Germline V lookup: CDR1 MRHNA, CDR2 SNTAGT. The CDR3 is 12 residues long. CDR3 protein: CASRNTEDEAFF. CDR3 DNA: TGTGCCAGCAGAAATACAGAGGATGAAGCTTTCTTT.

The chain joins TRBV5-1 to TRBJ2-5; 8 bases are shared with TRBD2. The CDR3 runs 16 residues. The trim removed 0 bases at V and 5 bases at J, leaving 9 bases unmatched. From germline, CDR1 is SGHRS and CDR2 YFSETQ. The DNA for the CDR3 is TGCGCCAGCAGCTTGGTTGGACTAGCTTCGGTGGAGACCCAGTACTTC. Protein sequence: CASSLVGLASVETQYF.

The chain recombines TRBV29-1 with TRBJ1-1; D call uncertain. CDR3 length: 13 amino acids. The V gene's germline CDR1 is SQVTM and CDR2 ANQGSEA. The germline V and J ends were trimmed by 4 bases and 1 base, with 10 bases remaining between them. The CDR3: CSVGLGGNTEAFF. CDR3 in DNA: TGCAGCGTTGGTCTGGGTGGGAACACTGAAGCTTTCTTT.

This clone came up a few times. This rearrangement joins TRBV5-6 to TRBJ1-2; D is ambiguous. V dropped 0 bases and J dropped 2 bases, with 11 bases sitting between them. CDR3 length: 15 amino acids. Germline V CDR1 and CDR2: SGHDT, YYEEEE. CDR3 amino acids: CASSLEAGINYGYTF. DNA of the CDR3: TGTGCCAGCAGCTTGGAAGCCGGAATAAACTATGGCTACACCTTC. Full variable domain (missing parts from reference TRBV5-6 and TRBJ1-2): DAGVTQSPTHLIKTRGQQVTLRCSPKSGHDTVSWYQQALGQGPQFIFQYYEEEERQRGNFPDRFSGHQFPNYSSELNVNALLLGDSALYLCASSLEAGINYGYTFGSGTRLTVV.

The CDR3 nucleotides read TGTGCCAGCAGTTTATTCGGGGGGCCATCCACTGAAGCTTTCTTT. This gives the protein CASSLFGGPSTEAFF. J is TRBJ1-1 and V is TRBV27, with D possibly TRBD1 on 6 matching bases. Germline V CDR1 and CDR2: MNHEY, SMNVEV (reference sequence). This CDR3 spans 15 amino acids. V was shortened by 1 base and J by 4 bases, with 13 bases between the two germline ends.

The rearrangement joins TRBV19 to TRBJ2-2; D remains ambiguous. CDR1 LNHDA and CDR2 SQIVND come from the germline V gene (reference sequence). The CDR3 contains 15 residues. V dropped 6 bases and J dropped 3 bases, with 14 bases sitting between them. The CDR3 coding sequence is TGTGCCAGTAGCGATCCCCCTGACTACACCGGGGAGCTGTTTTTT. It specifies CASSDPPDYTGELFF.